What follows are 25 T cell receptor beta chains derived from one specimen sequenced in a study of blood T cell repertoires in COVID-19. Generated by immunoSEQ multiplex PCR, the TCRdb table keeps only in-frame clones and is missing some. The table has about 190,000 clones, around 79% seen once. Sample: peripheral blood. The receptors originated from a man between 45 and 60 years old who had recovered from COVID-19.

The V and J genes are TRBV28 and TRBJ1-3, with D possibly matching TRBD1 (5 bases). The V end lost 5 bases, the J end lost 2 bases, and 13 bases lay between the germline ends. CDR3 length: 15 residues. Germline V gives CDR1 MDHEN, CDR2 SYDVKM. The CDR3 DNA is TGTGCCAGCAGTCCAGGGTTTGCGGCTGGAAACACCATATATTTT. It codes for CASSPGFAAGNTIYF.

The chain joins TRBV29-1 to TRBJ2-7, with a tentative D call TRBD1 (7 bases). From germline, CDR1 is SQVTM and CDR2 ANQGSEA. The CDR3 is 13 amino acids. V was clipped by 8 bases and J by 2 bases, with 16 bases between them. The CDR3 loop reads CSWRDSLTYEQYF. The CDR3 nucleotides are TGCAGCTGGCGGGACAGCCTTACCTACGAGCAGTACTTC.

The chain is built from TRBV19 and TRBJ2-1; 9 positions agree with TRBD1. J gave up 6 bases and V 3 bases, and 18 bases lay outside the gene matches. This CDR3 region has 19 residues. The V gene's germline CDR1 is LNHDA and CDR2 SQIVND (reference sequence). The CDR3 region is CASSIRQGVLGVSTNEQFF. The CDR3 DNA follows: TGTGCCAGTAGTATTAGACAGGGGGTCCTCGGGGTTAGTACCAATGAGCAGTTCTTC. Full variable domain (remainder filled in from reference TRBV19 and TRBJ2-1): DGGITQSPKYLFRKEGQNVTLSCEQNLNHDAMYWYRQDPGQGLRLIYYSQIVNDFQKGDIAEGYSVSREKKESFPLTVTSAQKNPTAFYLCASSIRQGVLGVSTNEQFFGPGTRLTVL.

The chain combines TRBV27 with TRBJ2-7; 9 bases line up with TRBD1. The CDR3 sequence is 17 residues long. Germline CDR1 MNHEY, CDR2 SMNVEV (reference sequence). V was clipped by 4 bases and J by 3 bases; unmatched bases: 13. CDR3 nucleotide sequence: TGTGCCAGCAGTTCTCGCCGAACGACAGGGGGGGGCTACGAGCAGTACTTC. This translates into CASSSRRTTGGGYEQYF.

The V and J genes are TRBV2 and TRBJ1-2, with D tentatively TRBD1 (6 bases). The V end lost 1 base, the J end lost 3 bases, and 6 bases lay between the germline ends. The germline V gene encodes CDR1 SNHLY and CDR2 FYNNEI. The CDR3 has 13 residues. As DNA, the CDR3 is TGTGCCAGCAGTGAAGACAGGGACTATGGCTACACCTTC. Amino acid sequence: CASSEDRDYGYTF.

This clone appeared a single time. This chain links TRBV5-1 with TRBJ2-1; TRBD2 agrees at 14 bases. This CDR3 region has 15 residues. V lost 3 bases to trimming and J lost 8 bases; unmatched junction nucleotides: 4. Germline assignment: CDR1 SGHRS and CDR2 YFSETQ. The CDR3 loop reads CASSSGTSGSYEQFF. DNA for the CDR3: TGCGCCAGCAGCTCCGGGACTAGCGGGAGTTATGAGCAGTTCTTC.

This rearrangement joins TRBV4-2 to TRBJ2-4; D is possibly TRBD1 (6 bases). The CDR3 length is 17 residues. CDR1 and CDR2 from the germline V gene are LGHNA and YNFKEQ. The ends were cut back, 3 bases at V and 2 bases at J, with 17 bases in the middle. The CDR3 DNA is TGTGCCAGCAGCCAGCACCTGATGCAGGGGTCCAAAAACATTCAGTACTTC. It translates to CASSQHLMQGSKNIQYF.

The chain links TRBV7-3 to TRBJ2-3, with 8 bases matching TRBD2. Trimming at V came to 2 bases and at J to 0 bases, leaving 4 bases not matched to a gene. CDR3 length: 16 residues. Per germline, CDR1 SGHTA and CDR2 FQGTGA. The CDR3 DNA reads TGTGCCAGCAGCTTAGGGGCGGGAGGAAGCACAGATACGCAGTATTTT. Translating gives CASSLGAGGSTDTQYF.

This clone was detected only once. This chain links TRBV23-1 with TRBJ2-7, with TRBD2 identical over 8 bases. TRBV23-1 is an ORF for which the function is uncertain. The CDR3 has 16 residues. Trimming cost V 2 bases and J 6 bases; bases outside gene matches: 12. The CDR3 region is CASSQPFGGVGVEQYF. DNA for the CDR3: TGCGCCAGCAGTCAACCCTTCGGGGGGGTCGGTGTCGAGCAGTACTTC.

This clone was counted between two and nine times. The gene calls are TRBV3-1 (or the pseudogene TRBV3-2) and TRBJ2-2, with 12 positions matching TRBD2. Germline CDR1 and CDR2: LGHDT and YNNKEL (reference sequence). With V trimmed by 4 bases and J by 5 bases, 11 bases remained unmatched. CDR3 size: 18 residues. CDR3 residues: CASSPRLAGAISTGELFF. The CDR3 region has the DNA TGTGCCAGCAGCCCCCGACTAGCGGGAGCAATTTCGACCGGGGAGCTGTTTTTT.

The rearrangement links TRBV29-1 to TRBJ1-1; a weak D match, TRBD1 (5 bases). CDR1 and CDR2 from the germline V gene are SQVTM and ANQGSEA. Trimming took 3 bases from V and 4 from J, leaving 6 bases between them. The CDR3 length is 11 residues. CDR3 region: CSVDGGTEAFF. CDR3 bases: TGCAGCGTTGACGGGGGCACTGAAGCTTTCTTT.

The CDR3 nucleotides are TGTGCCAGCAGTTTCAATCAGGGGCAAGCTTTCTTT. It codes for CASSFNQGQAFF. The chain combines TRBV12-3 or TRBV12-4 with TRBJ1-1; TRBD1 might be the D (6 bases). The V and J ends lost 3 bases and 9 bases respectively, with 11 bases between them. This CDR3 spans 12 amino acids.

The V gene is TRBV19, the J gene TRBJ1-2; 12 positions agree with TRBD1. Germline lookup yields CDR1 LNHDA and CDR2 SQIVND (reference sequence). The CDR3 has 15 residues. V lost 5 bases, J lost 2 bases, and 3 bases stayed unmatched. CDR3 DNA sequence: TGTGCCAGTAGTCCCGGGACAGGGGGCAACTATGGCTACACCTTC. It specifies CASSPGTGGNYGYTF.

CDR3 DNA: TGTGCCAGCAGCCCTACCTTCTCTGGAAACACCATATATTTT. Amino acid sequence: CASSPTFSGNTIYF. The chain uses TRBV7-6 and TRBJ1-3; D not certain. The CDR3 has 14 amino acids. The ends were cut back, 5 bases at V and 0 bases at J, with 8 bases in the middle. Looked up from germline, CDR1 is SGHVS and CDR2 is FNYEAQ.

V is TRBV5-6 and J is TRBJ2-1; 14 bases align to TRBD2. This CDR3 comprises 17 residues. With V trimmed by 4 bases and J by 8 bases, 11 bases remained unmatched. Germline CDR1 SGHDT, CDR2 YYEEEE. Here the CDR3 DNA reads TGTGCCAGCAGCCCGACGAGGGGACTAGCGGGAGAACATGAGCAGTTCTTC. Translating it yields CASSPTRGLAGEHEQFF. The full variable domain, completed using reference TRBV5-6 and TRBJ2-1, is DAGVTQSPTHLIKTRGQQVTLRCSPKSGHDTVSWYQQALGQGPQFIFQYYEEEERQRGNFPDRFSGHQFPNYSSELNVNALLLGDSALYLCASSPTRGLAGEHEQFFGPGTRLTVL.

The rearrangement joins TRBV5-4 to TRBJ2-1; 10 nucleotides agree with TRBD2. Germline V gives CDR1 SGHNT, CDR2 YYREEE (reference sequence). This CDR3 region has 17 residues. The ends lost 4 bases at V and 5 bases at J; junction bases unmatched: 12. The CDR3 region has the DNA TGTGCCAGCAGCCAATCAAGAACTAGCGGGGAAGACAATGAGCAGTTCTTC. Its translation: CASSQSRTSGEDNEQFF.

The chain carries TRBV7-3 and TRBJ2-5; 11 nucleotides line up with TRBD2. The length of the CDR3 is 15 residues. The junction had 12 bases not matched to a gene; V was cut back by 1 base and J by 14 bases. The V gene's germline CDR1 is SGHTA and CDR2 FQGTGA. CDR3 region: CASSLRGGASGRTYF. CDR3 nucleotides: TGTGCCAGCAGCTTAAGAGGTGGGGCTAGCGGGAGGACCTACTTC.

This clone occurred a few times. A junction end diverges from the germline sequence, so it may reflect a read error. V is TRBV6-5 and J is TRBJ1-2, with D perhaps TRBD1 (6 bases). CDR3 length: 12 amino acids. In germline, CDR1 is MNHEY, CDR2 SVGAGI. The CDR3 region is CASSFPGGGLRF. The CDR3 bases are TGTGCCAGCAGTTTTCCGGGGGGGGGCCTCCGCTTC.

The V and J genes are TRBV4-1 and TRBJ1-1; 7 bases align to TRBD1. V was pared by 3 bases and J by 8 bases, with 6 bases of the junction left unmatched. The CDR3 is made up of 13 amino acids. The germline CDR1 and CDR2 sequences are MGHRA and YSYEKL. CDR3 residues: CASSQAQGREAFF. Here the CDR3 DNA reads TGCGCCAGCAGCCAGGCACAGGGGAGAGAAGCTTTCTTT.

This clone was seen a handful of times. The rearrangement links TRBV18 to TRBJ2-2; 8 bases align to TRBD2. CDR3 length equals 15 residues. V shed 3 bases, J shed 1 base, and the junction held 1 base outside the gene matches. Germline V lookup: CDR1 KGHSH, CDR2 LQKENI. As DNA, the CDR3 is TGTGCCAGCTCACCGGGACTAGTGAACACCGGGGAGCTGTTTTTT. Its protein product is CASSPGLVNTGELFF.

V is TRBV27 and J is TRBJ1-6, with TRBD1 as a possible D gene (5 bases). Germline V lookup: CDR1 MNHEY, CDR2 SMNVEV (reference sequence). The CDR3 consists of 16 residues. Trimming stripped 5 bases from V and 4 bases from J, with 15 bases between. The CDR3 nucleotides are TGTGCCAGCAGTGCCAGGGATCTGGGATATAATTCACCCCTCCACTTT. Translated, it gives CASSARDLGYNSPLHF.

V and J are TRBV7-2 and TRBJ1-4, with TRBD1 identical over 10 bases. The V segment lost 6 bases and the J segment 7 bases; nucleotides outside the gene matches: 8. Per germline, CDR1 SGHTA and CDR2 FQGNSA. The CDR3 contains 15 residues. The CDR3 reads CASSRQGAGREKLFF. The CDR3 coding sequence is TGTGCCAGCAGTCGACAGGGGGCTGGTCGTGAAAAACTGTTTTTT.

The chain couples TRBV5-1 to TRBJ1-5; D call uncertain. Germline lookup yields CDR1 SGHRS and CDR2 YFSETQ. V dropped 0 bases and J dropped 6 bases, with 13 bases sitting between them. The length of the CDR3 is 15 residues. The CDR3: CASSLGPEGVQPQHF. In DNA form, the CDR3 reads TGCGCCAGCAGCTTGGGCCCGGAGGGCGTTCAGCCCCAGCATTTT.

This chain links TRBV19 with TRBJ1-4; a weak D match, TRBD1 (5 bases). From germline, CDR1 is LNHDA and CDR2 SQIVND (reference sequence). V was clipped by 9 bases and J by 0 bases, with 11 bases between them. The CDR3 runs to 14 residues. The CDR3 loop is CASWGPATNEKLFF. In DNA form, the CDR3 reads TGTGCCAGCTGGGGCCCTGCAACTAATGAAAAACTGTTTTTT.

The CDR3 nucleotides are TGTGCCAGCAGCCAAGCTGCAGGGGGCTCTGGAAACACCATATATTTT. It is translated as CASSQAAGGSGNTIYF. The chain employs TRBV4-2 and TRBJ1-3, with 7 bases identical to TRBD1. The V segment lost 1 base and the J segment 0 bases; nucleotides outside the gene matches: 3. Germline V gene data show CDR1 as LGHNA and CDR2 as YNFKEQ. This CDR3 is built from 16 residues.